This is a list of T cell receptor beta chains from one sample in a study of blood T cells in healthy people across ages. TCRdb ran MiXCR on the 5' RACE reads and lists one entry per CDR3 protein. The sample shows 1.5 million to 2 million distinct CDR3 sequences, roughly a third of them seen only once. Sequencing was performed on blood. The origin of the receptors is a woman aged 30 to 39 in good health. CDR3s include the opening cysteine and the closing phenylalanine or tryptophan. D genes are given only for firm matches. Size tells how often a clone was seen (once, few, many) or the class of an expanded clone, and some rows leave it out.

clone size,CDR3 length,J gene,V gene,D gene,CDR3 DNA,CDR3 protein
few,12,TRBJ1-2,TRBV18,NA,TGTGCCAGCTCACTTATGGACGCTGGCTACACCTTC,CASSLMDAGYTF
NA,14,TRBJ2-1,TRBV28,NA,TGTGCCAGCAGTTCGACGGCGGGATACAATGAGCAGTTCTTC,CASSSTAGYNEQFF
few,13,TRBJ1-2,TRBV10-3,TRBD1,TGTGCCATCACTACAGGGGGGGACTATGGCTACACCTTC,CAITTGGDYGYTF
NA,10,TRBJ1-1,TRBV29-1,NA,TGCAGCGTTGGGGACATTCAAGCTTTCTTT,CSVGDIQAFF
once,10,TRBJ2-3,TRBV6-8,NA,TGTGCCAGCTTAGTTGATACGCAGTATTTT,CASLVDTQYF
NA,15,TRBJ2-1,TRBV30,TRBD2,TGTGCCTGGAGCAAAGGACTAGCGGGCTACAATGAGCAGTTCTTC,CAWSKGLAGYNEQFF
NA,13,TRBJ1-4,TRBV6-6,NA,TGTGCCTGTAGACAGGCAACTAATGAAAAACTGTTTTTT,CACRQATNEKLFF
NA,14,TRBJ2-7,TRBV24-1,NA,TGTGCCACCAGCAAAACAGGGCTTTTCAGCGAGCAGTACTTC,CATSKTGLFSEQYF
few,15,TRBJ2-7,TRBV4-1,NA,TGCGCCAGCAGCCAGGCCTATCGGATTCCGAGCGAGCAGTACTTC,CASSQAYRIPSEQYF
few,15,TRBJ2-2,TRBV6-2/TRBV6-3,NA,TGTGCCAGCAGTTACCGGGACTTGTCTTCCGGGGAGCTGTTTTTT,CASSYRDLSSGELFF
NA,15,TRBJ2-6,TRBV28,NA,TGTGCCAGCAGTATAGCGATCTCTGGGGCCAACGTCCGGACTTTC,CASSIAISGANVRTF
NA,14,TRBJ2-5,TRBV6-2/TRBV6-3,TRBD2,TGTGCCGGCAGTTCCCCGGGAGGCAGGGAGACCCAGTACTTC,CAGSSPGGRETQYF
NA,15,TRBJ2-7,TRBV12-3/TRBV12-4,TRBD1,TGTGCCGGCGCTTTCCGGACAGGGGGTACCTACGAGCAGTACTTC,CAGAFRTGGTYEQYF
NA,15,TRBJ2-5,TRBV11-2,TRBD2,TGTGCCAGCAGTCGGACGCGGGAGAAGGGGAGGACCCAGTACTTC,CASSRTREKGRTQYF
few,14,TRBJ1-2,TRBV10-3,NA,TGTGCCATTTCCGATTTCAGGGGAGACTATGGCTACACCTTC,CAISDFRGDYGYTF
many,13,TRBJ2-7,TRBV27,NA,TGTGCCAGCAGTTCCGGCACATGGAGAGAGCAGTACTTC,CASSSGTWREQYF
NA,16,TRBJ2-3,TRBV9,NA,TGTGCCAGCAGCCATCGCCTCAGCGTGCCCACAGATACGCAGTATTTT,CASSHRLSVPTDTQYF
NA,19,TRBJ2-2,TRBV5-6,NA,TGTGCCAGCAGCCTCCGGACTGGGGCGCAGGGGCCGAACACCGGGGAGCTGTTTTTT,CASSLRTGAQGPNTGELFF
few,12,TRBJ2-7,TRBV2,NA,TGTGCCAGCACGCCCGGGGCGCGGGAGCAGTACTTC,CASTPGAREQYF
many,15,TRBJ2-3,TRBV20-1,TRBD2,TGCAGTGCTAGAGGTACTAGCGGGAGCACAGATACGCAGTATTTT,CSARGTSGSTDTQYF
NA,12,TRBJ2-7,TRBV29-1,NA,TGCAGCGTTGGCACTCTTCCCTACGAGCAGTACTTC,CSVGTLPYEQYF
many,16,TRBJ2-3,TRBV29-1,NA,TGCAGCGTTGAAGAGGGAAGCGCCCCAGGCGCAGATACGCAGTATTTT,CSVEEGSAPGADTQYF
NA,11,TRBJ2-2,TRBV20-1,NA,TGCAGTGCTAGGGGAGGCGGGGAGCTGTTTTTT,CSARGGGELFF
NA,14,TRBJ2-7,TRBV27,NA,TGTGCCAGCAGTTTCGGACGGTCTTACGACGAGCAGTACTTC,CASSFGRSYDEQYF
few,14,TRBJ2-6,TRBV4-1,NA,TGCGCCAGCCGCCAGCCCTCTGGGGCCAACGTCCTGACTTTC,CASRQPSGANVLTF
NA,13,TRBJ1-2,TRBV28,NA,TGTGCCAGCAGTTTCTTCAACATCTATGGCTACACCTTC,CASSFFNIYGYTF
NA,14,TRBJ2-5,TRBV5-1,NA,TGCGCCAGCAGCCTGACAGGCCAGCAAGAGACCCAGTACTTC,CASSLTGQQETQYF
NA,15,TRBJ1-2,TRBV20-1,NA,TGCAGTGCCCCGGACAAGGTCCAAACCCTTGGGGGCTACACCTTC,CSAPDKVQTLGGYTF
NA,16,TRBJ2-7,TRBV4-1,TRBD2,TGCGCCAGCAGCCCGACATCTAGCGGGAGAAACTACGAGCAGTACTTC,CASSPTSSGRNYEQYF
NA,15,TRBJ2-7,TRBV27,TRBD2,TGTGCCAGCAGTATCCGACTAGCGGGGTGCTACGAGCAGTACTTC,CASSIRLAGCYEQYF
NA,14,TRBJ1-6,TRBV20-1,NA,TGCAGTACTAGAGATAGCTATCAGGGATCACCCCTCCACTTT,CSTRDSYQGSPLHF
few,12,TRBJ1-1,TRBV29-1,NA,TGCAGCGTTGAAGTTAAAATAAAGGAAGCTTTCTTT,CSVEVKIKEAFF
few,18,TRBJ2-1,TRBV20-1,TRBD2,TGCAGTGCTAGAGTCGGGCTAGCGGGAGGACGCTCCTACAATGAGCAGTTCTTC,CSARVGLAGGRSYNEQFF
NA,16,TRBJ2-3,TRBV2,TRBD2,TGTGCCAGCAGTCCAGCAGCGGGGGGAGGGCCAGATACGCAGTATTTT,CASSPAAGGGPDTQYF
few,14,TRBJ2-7,TRBV7-2,TRBD2,TGTGCCAGCAGCTTCGGACTAGCAACCTACGAGCAGTACTTC,CASSFGLATYEQYF
NA,15,TRBJ2-3,TRBV7-3,NA,TGTGCCAGCAGCTTGTCCGGACTGATTGGAGATACGCAGTATTTT,CASSLSGLIGDTQYF
NA,14,TRBJ1-4,TRBV7-2,NA,TGTGCCAGCAGCTCCCCCAGGCTGGGAGAAAAACTGTTTTTT,CASSSPRLGEKLFF
NA,13,TRBJ2-7,TRBV5-1,NA,TGCGCCAGCAGCCTAAGCCTTAACCACGAGCAGTACTTC,CASSLSLNHEQYF
NA,15,TRBJ1-1,TRBV6-6,TRBD1,TGTGCCAGCAGGACGCTGGCAGGGGGAGGCACTGAAGCTTTCTTT,CASRTLAGGGTEAFF
NA,17,TRBJ1-2,TRBV28,TRBD1,TGTGCCAGCAGTTTGGGATCTCGGGGACAGACCAACTATGGCTACACCTTC,CASSLGSRGQTNYGYTF
NA,15,TRBJ2-7,TRBV20-1,TRBD2,TGCAGTGCTTTCCAGACTAGCGGGACCTCCTACGAGCAGTACTTC,CSAFQTSGTSYEQYF
many,16,TRBJ2-1,TRBV14,TRBD2,TGTGCCAGCAGCCCGAGAACTAGCGGGGGGAACAATGAGCAGTTCTTC,CASSPRTSGGNNEQFF
NA,14,TRBJ2-7,TRBV20-1,TRBD2,TGCAGTGCTTTCACCGGGACTAGCGGGCGCGAGCAGTACTTC,CSAFTGTSGREQYF
NA,18,TRBJ2-7,TRBV27,TRBD2,TGTGCCAGCAGTACCGTTAGACCCCTTAGCGGGAGGGCCTACGAGCAGTACTTC,CASSTVRPLSGRAYEQYF
NA,13,TRBJ1-1,TRBV12-3/TRBV12-4,NA,TGTGCCAGCAGATTGACATCGAACACTGAAGCTTTCTTT,CASRLTSNTEAFF
many,13,TRBJ1-1,TRBV7-9,NA,TGTGCCAGCAGCCTCGGGGGGGCCACTGAAGCTTTCTTT,CASSLGGATEAFF
NA,14,TRBJ1-5,TRBV3-1,NA,TGTGCCAGCAGCCAATTACAGTCCAATCAGCCCCAGCATTTT,CASSQLQSNQPQHF
NA,12,TRBJ1-2,TRBV6-2/TRBV6-3,NA,TGTGCCTGCAGTAAATCGACAGTTATGCACACCTTC,CACSKSTVMHTF
few,12,TRBJ2-3,TRBV3-1,NA,TGTGCCAGCAGCCAAGCGCCCAATACGCAGTATTTT,CASSQAPNTQYF
NA,14,TRBJ2-7,TRBV6-1,TRBD1,TGTGCCAGCACCCGAGGACAGGCCTCCTACGAGCAGTACTTC,CASTRGQASYEQYF
few,14,TRBJ1-6,TRBV7-9,NA,TGTGCCAGCAGCTTAACGGGGGCATATTCACCCCTCCACTTT,CASSLTGAYSPLHF
NA,13,TRBJ1-2,TRBV7-2,TRBD1,TGTGCCAGCAGCACAGGGGCCGTAACAGGCTACACCTTC,CASSTGAVTGYTF
once,16,TRBJ2-4,TRBV15,TRBD1,TGTGCCACCAGCGGCCCTAGACAGGGAGCCAAAAACATTCAGTACTTC,CATSGPRQGAKNIQYF
NA,18,TRBJ1-1,TRBV3-1,NA,TGTGCCAGCAGCCAAGGTAGGGACGGGGGTACCGAAAACACTGAAGCTTTCTTT,CASSQGRDGGTENTEAFF